The rows below give T cell receptor beta chains drawn from one sample of a study of T cell responses to AZD1222 COVID-19 vaccine. Assay: immunoSEQ multiplex PCR; the TCRdb copy retains only in-frame clones and omits some. This sample has fewer than 120,000 clones; 80% to 95% occur once, and the top ten carry more than 2%. The sample in question was peripheral blood, obtained 28 days after the second AZD1222 dose. These receptor sequences come from an adult who received the AZD1222 COVID-19 vaccine. Each CDR3 is given with its conserved first and last residue. Each record gives: J gene, V gene, D gene, CDR3 DNA, CDR3 protein. A D gene is named only where the DNA matches it firmly.

J: TRBJ1-1
V: TRBV5-1
D: NA
DNA: TGCGCCAGCAGCCAAACTACAGGGAACACTGAAGCTTTCTTT
CDR3: CASSQTTGNTEAFF

J: TRBJ1-5
V: TRBV30
D: NA
DNA: TGTGCCTGGAGTCCAACTAGGGCAGGGGTGGGGCCCCAGCATTTT
CDR3: CAWSPTRAGVGPQHF

J: TRBJ1-2
V: TRBV6-2/TRBV6-3
D: NA
DNA: TGTGCCAGCAGTTACTCGATAGGTTGGGCAGCTAACTATGGCTACACCTTC
CDR3: CASSYSIGWAANYGYTF

J: TRBJ2-3
V: TRBV30
D: NA
DNA: TGTGCCTGGAGTGGACAGAACACAGATACGCAGTATTTT
CDR3: CAWSGQNTDTQYF

J: TRBJ2-7
V: TRBV10-3
D: TRBD1
DNA: TGTGCCATCAGTGAGTCGGGGACAGGACTTAACTACGAGCAGTACTTC
CDR3: CAISESGTGLNYEQYF

J: TRBJ1-6
V: TRBV30
D: NA
DNA: TGTGCCTGGGGGCAGGGAGGCTATAATTCACCCCTCCACTTT
CDR3: CAWGQGGYNSPLHF

J: TRBJ2-2
V: TRBV29-1
D: NA
DNA: TGCAGCGTTGAATGGGCCGGCGGGGAGCTGTTTTTT
CDR3: CSVEWAGGELFF

J: TRBJ1-1
V: TRBV11-2
D: TRBD1
DNA: TGTGCCAGCAGCTTAACGGGACAGGGGAACACTGAAGCTTTCTTT
CDR3: CASSLTGQGNTEAFF

J: TRBJ2-1
V: TRBV2
D: NA
DNA: TGTGCCAGCAGGGAGACAGACTACAATGAGCAGTTCTTC
CDR3: CASRETDYNEQFF

J: TRBJ2-7
V: TRBV7-3
D: NA
DNA: TGTGCCAGCAGCTTGGGGCTAGGGCCCACCTACGAGCAGTACTTC
CDR3: CASSLGLGPTYEQYF

J: TRBJ2-7
V: TRBV2
D: TRBD1
DNA: TGTGCCAGCAGACCGACAGGGCGATACGAGCAGTACTTC
CDR3: CASRPTGRYEQYF

J: TRBJ1-5
V: TRBV2
D: NA
DNA: TGTGCCAGTAGCGGGCAGATTAGCAATCAGCCCCAGCATTTT
CDR3: CASSGQISNQPQHF

J: TRBJ2-2
V: TRBV4-2
D: TRBD2
DNA: TGTGCCAGCAGCCAGGTAGAGCGGGGGGCGAACACCGGGGAGCTGTTTTTT
CDR3: CASSQVERGANTGELFF

J: TRBJ2-5
V: TRBV7-2
D: TRBD1
DNA: TGTGCCAGCAGCGAAGGACAGGGGCAAGAGACCCAGTACTTC
CDR3: CASSEGQGQETQYF

J: TRBJ1-4
V: TRBV7-9
D: TRBD1
DNA: TGTGCCAGCAGCCTACAGGGGGCTCGGACTAATGAAAAACTGTTTTTT
CDR3: CASSLQGARTNEKLFF

J: TRBJ2-7
V: TRBV18
D: NA
DNA: TGTGCCAGCTCACAGTTGCCCCCCTTTGGTCGCGGGACCTACGAGCAGTACTTC
CDR3: CASSQLPPFGRGTYEQYF